The TCR beta chain under discussion was sequenced for a study of molecular identifiers for immune sequencing clone quantification. TCRdb independently ran MiXCR on the PCR reads; one entry per CDR3 protein. The data contain some 320,000 distinct CDR3 sequences, around 21% of them seen just once; the ten biggest clones take up 0.75% to 0.85%. Regarding this clonotype: At one boundary the junction diverges from the germline segment, which might be a read error.

The source of this sequence is a human donor in good health. Some libraries in this study had Jurkat cell RNA spiked in. Sequencing was performed on naive CD8+ T cells from blood, with Jurkat cell RNA spiked in. Subset denoted: FACS-sorted CD8+CD4-CCR7+CD45RA+ naive T cells.

The CDR3 is CASSPRSLLGLAGQETQHF. Written as DNA, the CDR3 is TGTGCCAGCAGTCCGCGATCCCTTCTTGGACTAGCGGGTCAAGAGACCCAGCACTTC. The chain links TRBV28 to TRBJ2-5; 11 bases line up with TRBD2. Germline V gene sequence: CDR1 MDHEN, CDR2 SYDVKM. The CDR3 loop spans 19 amino acids.